This T cell receptor (beta chain) was retrieved from a study of shared clonotypes between healthy human individuals. On this clone itself: Distinct nucleotide sequences in the sample also encode this CDR3.

Deep level was the assay's run setting. Assay: immunoSEQ multiplex PCR; the TCRdb copy retains only in-frame clones and omits some. The data contain just over 2,000,000 clones, roughly 95% of them singletons. Trimming took 2 bases from V and 5 from J, leaving 4 bases between them. This CDR3 spans 11 amino acids. CDR1 is SEHNR and CDR2 is FQNEAQ in the germline V gene (reference sequence). Terminally differentiated effector memory CD45RA+ cells were excluded from the naive CD8 cells, which were CD45RO-negative and positively selected for CCR7. The specimen was naive CD8+ T cells sorted from blood. The chain recombines TRBV7-9 with TRBJ2-7, with no clear D. The receptor's source is a man aged 18 to 30 in good health. The CDR3 reads CASSLTDEQYF. The CDR3 bases are TGTGCCAGCAGCTTAACGGACGAGCAGTACTTC.